This is a list of T cell receptor beta chains from one sample in a study of early T cells in non-severe SARS-CoV-2 infection. One entry per CDR3 protein, called by TCRdb with MiXCR from the 5' RACE reads. The table includes 38,000 or so distinct CDR3 sequences, about 5% detected once. Sequenced sample: whole blood. The receptors were sampled from an adult who was a healthcare worker with PCR-confirmed SARS-CoV-2 infection or an uninfected control (not recorded which). Each CDR3 is given with its conserved first and last residue. D genes are given only for firm matches. Clone sizes are given selectively: once, few, many, or a class where the clone is expanded.

D gene: NA
V gene: TRBV30
clone size: NA
J gene: TRBJ1-2
CDR3 protein: CAWKRNYGYTF
CDR3 DNA: TGTGCCTGGAAAAGAAACTATGGCTACACCTTC

D gene: NA
V gene: TRBV7-7
clone size: many
J gene: TRBJ2-2
CDR3 protein: CASSLNRHTGELFF
CDR3 DNA: TGTGCCAGCAGCTTAAACAGACACACCGGGGAGCTGTTTTTT

D gene: NA
V gene: TRBV4-1
clone size: many
J gene: TRBJ1-2
CDR3 protein: CASSQTGEANYGYTF
CDR3 DNA: TGCGCCAGCAGCCAGACGGGGGAGGCTAACTATGGCTACACCTTC

D gene: NA
V gene: TRBV4-1
clone size: many
J gene: TRBJ2-7
CDR3 protein: CASSPRRDGTYEQYF
CDR3 DNA: TGCGCCAGCAGCCCCAGGCGGGACGGAACTTACGAGCAGTACTTC

D gene: NA
V gene: TRBV9
clone size: few
J gene: TRBJ2-2
CDR3 protein: CASSVEGSLPGELFF
CDR3 DNA: TGTGCCAGCAGCGTAGAAGGTAGCTTGCCCGGGGAGCTGTTTTTT

D gene: NA
V gene: TRBV9
clone size: many
J gene: TRBJ2-1
CDR3 protein: CASSVAGDNEQFF
CDR3 DNA: TGTGCCAGCAGCGTAGCGGGGGACAATGAGCAGTTCTTC

D gene: TRBD2
V gene: TRBV12-3/TRBV12-4
clone size: many
J gene: TRBJ2-1
CDR3 protein: CASTPAGGLDEQFF
CDR3 DNA: TGTGCCAGCACCCCAGCGGGGGGGCTGGATGAGCAGTTCTTC

D gene: NA
V gene: TRBV29-1
clone size: many
J gene: TRBJ1-2
CDR3 protein: CSVEGHRGSGYTF
CDR3 DNA: TGCAGCGTTGAAGGACATCGGGGGAGTGGCTACACCTTC

D gene: NA
V gene: TRBV4-1
clone size: few
J gene: TRBJ2-1
CDR3 protein: CASSQGPVGTQYNEQFF
CDR3 DNA: TGCGCCAGCAGCCAAGGACCTGTGGGGACCCAATACAATGAGCAGTTCTTC

D gene: TRBD2
V gene: TRBV6-6
clone size: NA
J gene: TRBJ2-2
CDR3 protein: CASSYSSGGVGKSGELFF
CDR3 DNA: TGTGCCAGCAGTTACTCTAGCGGGGGCGTAGGAAAATCCGGGGAGCTGTTTTTT

D gene: NA
V gene: TRBV7-8
clone size: many
J gene: TRBJ2-1
CDR3 protein: CASSLTPGASTNEQFF
CDR3 DNA: TGTGCCAGCAGCTTAACGCCGGGGGCAAGTACCAATGAGCAGTTCTTC

D gene: TRBD1
V gene: TRBV12-5
clone size: few
J gene: TRBJ2-1
CDR3 protein: CASAPRDSYNEQFF
CDR3 DNA: TGTGCTAGTGCTCCCCGGGACAGTTACAATGAGCAGTTCTTC

D gene: NA
V gene: TRBV20-1
clone size: many
J gene: TRBJ1-1
CDR3 protein: CSASPGELDTEAFF
CDR3 DNA: TGCAGTGCTAGCCCCGGAGAGTTAGACACTGAAGCTTTCTTT

D gene: TRBD1
V gene: TRBV29-1
clone size: many
J gene: TRBJ1-1
CDR3 protein: CSVANRGRNTEAFF
CDR3 DNA: TGCAGCGTCGCAAACAGGGGGCGGAACACTGAAGCTTTCTTT

D gene: NA
V gene: TRBV2
clone size: many
J gene: TRBJ1-3
CDR3 protein: CASSVAGNTIYF
CDR3 DNA: TGTGCCAGCAGTGTGGCTGGAAACACCATATATTTT

D gene: TRBD1
V gene: TRBV2
clone size: few
J gene: TRBJ2-2
CDR3 protein: CASKTGTLANTGELFF
CDR3 DNA: TGTGCCAGCAAGACAGGGACACTCGCGAACACCGGGGAGCTGTTTTTT

D gene: NA
V gene: TRBV6-1
clone size: NA
J gene: TRBJ1-3
CDR3 protein: CASSGPGNTIYF
CDR3 DNA: TGTGCCAGCAGTGGCCCCGGAAACACCATATATTTT

D gene: TRBD2
V gene: TRBV7-8
clone size: many
J gene: TRBJ2-2
CDR3 protein: CASSLQAGRGTGELFF
CDR3 DNA: TGTGCCAGCAGCCTACAAGCGGGGAGGGGCACCGGGGAGCTGTTTTTT

D gene: NA
V gene: TRBV30
clone size: many
J gene: TRBJ1-1
CDR3 protein: CAWSVQWAEAFF
CDR3 DNA: TGTGCCTGGAGTGTTCAGTGGGCTGAAGCTTTCTTT

D gene: NA
V gene: TRBV5-1
clone size: few
J gene: TRBJ2-7
CDR3 protein: CASSLEPGLSYEQYF
CDR3 DNA: TGCGCCAGCAGCTTGGAACCTGGTCTTTCCTACGAGCAGTACTTC

D gene: NA
V gene: TRBV3-1
clone size: NA
J gene: TRBJ1-1
CDR3 protein: CASSQEDTAMTEAFF
CDR3 DNA: TGTGCCAGCAGCCAAGAGGATACCGCCATGACTGAAGCTTTCTTT

D gene: NA
V gene: TRBV7-6
clone size: many
J gene: TRBJ2-7
CDR3 protein: CASSLTKAEQYF
CDR3 DNA: TGTGCCAGCAGCTTGACGAAGGCCGAGCAGTACTTC

D gene: TRBD2
V gene: TRBV20-1
clone size: many
J gene: TRBJ2-1
CDR3 protein: CSAPTPQRGGLWNEQFF
CDR3 DNA: TGCAGTGCTCCGACCCCGCAGCGGGGGGGTCTGTGGAATGAGCAGTTCTTC

D gene: TRBD1
V gene: TRBV4-1
clone size: many
J gene: TRBJ2-7
CDR3 protein: CASQRDRGIYEQYF
CDR3 DNA: TGCGCCAGCCAGCGGGACAGGGGAATCTACGAGCAGTACTTC

D gene: NA
V gene: TRBV4-2
clone size: many
J gene: TRBJ2-2
CDR3 protein: CASSRGLTTGELFF
CDR3 DNA: TGTGCCAGCAGCCGCGGACTTACGACCGGGGAGCTGTTTTTT

D gene: NA
V gene: TRBV29-1
clone size: few
J gene: TRBJ1-2
CDR3 protein: CSLGGIDGYTF
CDR3 DNA: TGCAGCCTAGGCGGAATTGATGGCTACACCTTC

D gene: NA
V gene: TRBV6-1
clone size: NA
J gene: TRBJ2-3
CDR3 protein: CASRLFRFADTQYF
CDR3 DNA: TGTGCCAGCAGGCTCTTTAGATTCGCAGATACGCAGTATTTT

D gene: NA
V gene: TRBV4-1
clone size: NA
J gene: TRBJ1-1
CDR3 protein: CASSQASQTWGTEAFF
CDR3 DNA: TGCGCCAGCAGCCAAGCCTCACAGACCTGGGGGACTGAAGCTTTCTTT

D gene: NA
V gene: TRBV9
clone size: many
J gene: TRBJ1-1
CDR3 protein: CASSVQAVNTEAFF
CDR3 DNA: TGTGCCAGCAGCGTACAGGCAGTGAACACTGAAGCTTTCTTT